The 8 T cell receptor beta chains below were found in one sample sequenced in a study of blood T cells in healthy people across ages. Then a second PCR, running roughly 7 to 11 cycles, was carried out with a sample-barcoded 5' primer and a J-beta primer mix. MiXCR was run by TCRdb on the 5' RACE reads, yielding one entry per CDR3 protein. The sample consists of 700,000 to 1,000,000 distinct CDR3 sequences, 44% of them appearing once. Sequenced material: blood. Receptor source: a man in his 60s in good health.

This rearrangement joins TRBV27 to TRBJ2-7; the D gene is possibly TRBD2 (6 bases). The ends were cut back, 4 bases at V and 5 bases at J, with 24 bases in the middle. Germline loops: CDR1 MNHEY, CDR2 SMNVEV (reference sequence). CDR3 length equals 17 residues. The CDR3 DNA follows: TGTGCCAGCAGTTCCGTCCGCCAAGCCCTTGGAGGGAACGAGCAGTACTTC. Amino acid sequence: CASSSVRQALGGNEQYF.

This clonotype occurred a few times. J is TRBJ2-5 and V is TRBV6-2 or TRBV6-3, with D maybe TRBD1 (5 bases). This CDR3 region has 13 residues. The V and J ends lost 6 bases and 5 bases respectively, with 13 bases between them. From germline, CDR1 is MNHEY and CDR2 SVGEGT. CDR3 in DNA: TGTGCCAGCAGAGGGCCTAGGGGTGAGACCCAGTACTTC. It specifies CASRGPRGETQYF.

The rearrangement links TRBV12-5 to TRBJ2-2; D remains ambiguous. Germline lookup yields CDR1 LGHNT and CDR2 FRNRAP. The V end was cut by 5 bases, the J end by 1 base, with 11 bases between. The CDR3 is made up of 15 amino acids. CDR3 loop: CASGPGEGNTGELFF. The CDR3 DNA follows: TGTGCTAGTGGTCCTGGGGAAGGGAACACCGGGGAGCTGTTTTTT. Full variable domain (outside the CDR3, taken from reference TRBV12-5 and TRBJ2-2): DARVTQTPRHKVTEMGQEVTMRCQPILGHNTVFWYRQTMMQGLELLAYFRNRAPLDDSGMPKDRFSAEMPDATLATLKIQPSEPRDSAVYFCASGPGEGNTGELFFGEGSRLTVL.

This clonotype has a handful of counts. This chain uses TRBV6-1 with TRBJ1-5; 12 positions match TRBD1. J lost 6 bases, V lost 6 bases, and 3 bases had no gene match. Looked up from germline, CDR1 is MNHNS and CDR2 is SASEGT. This CDR3 has 14 amino acids. The CDR3 sequence: CASRGTGGVQPQHF. CDR3 bases: TGTGCCAGCAGGGGGACAGGGGGCGTTCAGCCCCAGCATTTT.

The chain employs TRBV7-2 and TRBJ2-3; possible D gene TRBD1, 6 bases. The V end was cut by 6 bases, the J end by 4 bases, with 11 bases between. CDR1 and CDR2 (germline): SGHTA, FQGNSA. CDR3 length: 13 amino acids. The chain's CDR3 is CASRTGLADTQYF. CDR3 DNA: TGTGCCAGCAGAACAGGGTTGGCAGATACGCAGTATTTT.

This clonotype was counted only a few times. This chain connects TRBV29-1 to TRBJ2-7, with 7 bases matching TRBD1. CDR1 is SQVTM, CDR2 ANQGSEA, per germline. The CDR3 is 12 amino acids. J gave up 10 bases and V 5 bases, and 11 bases lay outside the gene matches. CDR3 in DNA: TGCAGCGTTTTAGGTCGACAGGGCTTACAGTACTTC. This encodes CSVLGRQGLQYF.

This clonotype turned up a few times. The chain employs TRBV2 and TRBJ2-5, with D unclear. Trimming took 6 bases from V and 1 from J, leaving 9 bases between them. The germline V gene encodes CDR1 SNHLY and CDR2 FYNNEI. The CDR3 has 13 amino acids. The CDR3: CASRDTIQETQYF. CDR3 coding DNA: TGTGCCAGCAGAGACACCATCCAAGAGACCCAGTACTTC.

The chain is built from TRBV20-1 and TRBJ2-5; D may be TRBD1 (6 bases). This CDR3 spans 13 amino acids. Germline CDR1 reads DFQATT; CDR2 reads SNEGSKA (reference sequence). V lost 4 bases and J 5 bases, leaving 14 bases between the germline ends. This CDR3 is CSAISGGSETQYF. CDR3 DNA: TGCAGTGCTATAAGTGGGGGCTCGGAGACCCAGTACTTC.